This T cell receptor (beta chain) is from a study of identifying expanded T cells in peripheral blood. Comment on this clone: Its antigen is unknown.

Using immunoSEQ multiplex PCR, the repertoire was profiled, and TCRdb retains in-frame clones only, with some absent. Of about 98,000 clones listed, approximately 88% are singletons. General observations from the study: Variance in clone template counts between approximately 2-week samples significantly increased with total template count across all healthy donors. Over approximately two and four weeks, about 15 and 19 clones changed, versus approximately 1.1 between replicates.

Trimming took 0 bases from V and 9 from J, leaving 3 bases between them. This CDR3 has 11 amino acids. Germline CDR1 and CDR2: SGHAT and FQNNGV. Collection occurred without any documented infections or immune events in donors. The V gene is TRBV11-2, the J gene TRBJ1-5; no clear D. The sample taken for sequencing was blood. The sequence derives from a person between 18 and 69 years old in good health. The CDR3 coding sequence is TGTGCCAGCAGCTTAGATGGGCCCCAGCATTTT. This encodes CASSLDGPQHF.